This T cell receptor (beta chain) was sequenced for a study of pediatric ulcerative colitis. Comments on this clone: Other DNA sequences in this specimen translate into the identical CDR3.

The germline CDR1 and CDR2 sequences are SGHRS and YFSETQ. The trim removed 2 bases at V and 3 bases at J, leaving 3 bases unmatched. CDR3 length equals 14 residues. The rectum was sampled with one to two pinch biopsies at colonoscopy. TCRdb's table, derived via immunoSEQ multiplex PCR, lists solely in-frame clones and lacks some. Of fewer than 30,000 clones listed, over 55% are singletons. This sequence was found in a boy between 5 and 17 years old with severe ulcerative colitis. Sequencing was performed on gut tissue. The genes are TRBV5-1 and TRBJ2-7; TRBD1 agrees at 9 bases. This CDR3 is CASSLRDRDYEQYF. The CDR3 region has the DNA TGCGCCAGCAGCTTACGGGACAGGGACTACGAGCAGTACTTC.